Below are 5 T cell receptor beta chains sequenced from a single sample in a study of cytomegalovirus exposure and HLA in healthy donors. Primers: 60 Vbeta forward and 13 Jbeta reverse. Data came from immunoSEQ multiplex PCR; TCRdb stores just in-frame clones and leaves some out. Of approximately 100,000 clones listed, more than 60% are singletons. Sample: PBMCs. These receptors came from a female donor in good health and CMV-seropositive.

This clone has more than one count but fewer than ten. This sequence joins TRBV6-5 and TRBJ1-1; TRBD1 matches 8 bases. The CDR3 loop spans 12 amino acids. The germline gives CDR1 MNHEY, CDR2 SVGAGI. Trimming took 4 bases from V and 11 from J; bases not matched to a gene: 6. CDR3 nucleotide sequence: TGTGCCAGCAGTTGGGGACAGGAGGTCGCTTTCTTT. Translation: CASSWGQEVAFF.

V is TRBV19 and J is TRBJ2-3; 11 nucleotides align to TRBD2. This CDR3 spans 15 amino acids. Trimming at V came to 5 bases and at J to 6 bases, leaving 7 bases not matched to a gene. Per germline, CDR1 LNHDA and CDR2 SQIVND (reference sequence). This chain's CDR3 is CASSLVAGGGDTQYF. The CDR3 bases are TGTGCCAGTAGTCTGGTAGCGGGAGGGGGCGATACGCAGTATTTT.

CDR3 DNA: TGTGCCAGCAGCCAAGGGAGAGGACGGGGGGGCCGCAATGAGCAGTTCTTC. It yields the protein CASSQGRGRGGRNEQFF. The V gene is TRBV4-2, the J gene TRBJ2-1, with 8 positions matching TRBD2. The CDR3 totals 17 residues. V lost 1 base to trimming and J lost 6 bases; unmatched junction nucleotides: 11. Germline V gives CDR1 LGHNA, CDR2 YNFKEQ.

The gene calls are TRBV7-9 and TRBJ2-7; possibly TRBD2 for D (6 bases). The CDR3 is 12 amino acids. V lost 6 bases and J lost 5, with 11 bases in between. The germline gives CDR1 SEHNR, CDR2 FQNEAQ (reference sequence). The CDR3 DNA reads as TGTGCCAGCAGTGAAACGGGGGACGAGCAGTACTTC. Translation: CASSETGDEQYF.

This chain joins TRBV30 and TRBJ2-1; D not resolved. CDR3 length: 12 amino acids. Germline V lookup: CDR1 GTSNPN, CDR2 SVGIG (reference sequence). The V gene lost 2 bases and the J gene lost 4 bases, with 6 bases spanning the gap. The CDR3 DNA reads TGTGCCTGGAGTTATAGTTACAATGAGCAGTTCTTC. It codes for CAWSYSYNEQFF.